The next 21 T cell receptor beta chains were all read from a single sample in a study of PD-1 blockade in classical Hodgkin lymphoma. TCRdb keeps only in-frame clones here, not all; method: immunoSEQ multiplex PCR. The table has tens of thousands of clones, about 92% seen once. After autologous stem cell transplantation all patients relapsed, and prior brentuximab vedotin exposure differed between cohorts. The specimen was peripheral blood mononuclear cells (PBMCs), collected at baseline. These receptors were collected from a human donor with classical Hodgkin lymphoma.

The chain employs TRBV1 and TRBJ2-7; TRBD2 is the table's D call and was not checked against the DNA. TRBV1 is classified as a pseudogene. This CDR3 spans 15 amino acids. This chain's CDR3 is CTSSQGYGGLREQYF. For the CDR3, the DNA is TGCACCAGCAGCCAAGGGTACGGGGGTCTGCGGGAGCAGTACTTC.

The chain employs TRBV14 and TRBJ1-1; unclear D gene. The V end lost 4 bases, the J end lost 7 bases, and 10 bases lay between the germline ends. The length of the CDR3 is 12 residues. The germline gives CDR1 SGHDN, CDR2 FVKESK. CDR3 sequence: CASSLTAGEAFF. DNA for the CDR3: TGTGCCAGCAGCCTTACGGCAGGTGAAGCTTTCTTT. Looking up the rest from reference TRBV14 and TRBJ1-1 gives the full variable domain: EAGVTQFPSHSVIEKGQTVTLRCDPISGHDNLYWYRRVMGKEIKFLLHFVKESKQDESGMPNNRFLAERTGGTYSTLKVQPAELEDSGVYFCASSLTAGEAFFGQGTRLTVV.

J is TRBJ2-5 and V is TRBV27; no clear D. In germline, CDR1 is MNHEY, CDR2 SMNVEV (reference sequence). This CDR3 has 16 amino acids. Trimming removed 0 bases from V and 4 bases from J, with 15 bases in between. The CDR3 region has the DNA TGTGCCAGCAGTTTATCACTTGGCAGCTTAGTAGAGACCCAGTACTTC. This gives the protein CASSLSLGSLVETQYF.

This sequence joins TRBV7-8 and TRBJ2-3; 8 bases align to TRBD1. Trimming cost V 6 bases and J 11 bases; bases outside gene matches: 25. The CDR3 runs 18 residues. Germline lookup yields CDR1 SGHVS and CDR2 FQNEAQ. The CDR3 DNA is TGTGCCAGCAGTCGGCCCCAAAGGGACAGGACCACCCAGGGGGGGCAGTATTTT. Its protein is CASSRPQRDRTTQGGQYF.

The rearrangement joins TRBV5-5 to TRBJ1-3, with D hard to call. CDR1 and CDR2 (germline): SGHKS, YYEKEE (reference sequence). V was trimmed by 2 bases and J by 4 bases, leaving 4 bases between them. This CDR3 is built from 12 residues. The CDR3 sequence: CASSLQGNTIYF. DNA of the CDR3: TGTGCCAGCAGCTTACAGGGAAACACCATATATTTT.

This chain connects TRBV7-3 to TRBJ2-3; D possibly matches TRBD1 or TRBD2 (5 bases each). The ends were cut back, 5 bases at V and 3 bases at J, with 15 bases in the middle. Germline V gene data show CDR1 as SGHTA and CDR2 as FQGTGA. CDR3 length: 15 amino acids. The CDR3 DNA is TGTGCCAGCAGCCCCCAGAGGGGTTTAACAGATACGCAGTATTTT. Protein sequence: CASSPQRGLTDTQYF.

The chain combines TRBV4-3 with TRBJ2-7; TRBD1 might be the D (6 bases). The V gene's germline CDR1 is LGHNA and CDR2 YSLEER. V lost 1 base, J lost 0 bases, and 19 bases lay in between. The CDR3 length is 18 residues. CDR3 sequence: CASSQAPIRGRSSYEQYF. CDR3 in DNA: TGCGCCAGCAGCCAAGCCCCGATCAGGGGACGGTCCTCCTACGAGCAGTACTTC.

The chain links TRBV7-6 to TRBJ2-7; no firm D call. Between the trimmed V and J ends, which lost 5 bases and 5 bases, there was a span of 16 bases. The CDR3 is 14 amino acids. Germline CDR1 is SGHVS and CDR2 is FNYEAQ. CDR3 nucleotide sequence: TGTGCCAGCAGCCCCCGAGGCCCGATGAACGAGCAGTACTTC. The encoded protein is CASSPRGPMNEQYF.

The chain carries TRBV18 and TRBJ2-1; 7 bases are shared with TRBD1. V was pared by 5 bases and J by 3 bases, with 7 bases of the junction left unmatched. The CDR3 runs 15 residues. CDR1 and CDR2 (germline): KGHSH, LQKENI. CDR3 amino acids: CASSSRDSVYNEQFF. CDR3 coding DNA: TGTGCCAGCTCATCCCGGGACAGCGTCTACAATGAGCAGTTCTTC.

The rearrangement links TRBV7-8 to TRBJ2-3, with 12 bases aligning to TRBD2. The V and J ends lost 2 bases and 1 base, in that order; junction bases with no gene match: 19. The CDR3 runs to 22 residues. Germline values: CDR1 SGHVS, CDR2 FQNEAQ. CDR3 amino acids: CASSLPTSGSPRGESRTDTQYF. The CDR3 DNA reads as TGTGCCAGCAGCTTACCGACTAGCGGGAGCCCTCGCGGGGAATCACGCACAGATACGCAGTATTTT.

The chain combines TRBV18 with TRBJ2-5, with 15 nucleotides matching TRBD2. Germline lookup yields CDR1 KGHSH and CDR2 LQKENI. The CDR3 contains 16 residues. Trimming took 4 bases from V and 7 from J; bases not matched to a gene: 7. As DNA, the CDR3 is TGTGCCAGCTCACAGGGACTAGCGGGAGGAGCCGGGACCCAGTACTTC. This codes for CASSQGLAGGAGTQYF.

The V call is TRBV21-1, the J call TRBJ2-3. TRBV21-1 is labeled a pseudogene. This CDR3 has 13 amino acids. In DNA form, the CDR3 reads TGTGCCAGCGGACCCCTACTCACAGATACGCAGTATTTT. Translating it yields CASGPLLTDTQYF.

This CDR3 reads CSVGWGAQGYTF. CDR3 DNA sequence: TGCAGCGTTGGGTGGGGGGCGCAAGGCTACACCTTC. The genes are TRBV29-1 and TRBJ1-2, with a possible D match to TRBD1 (6 bases). CDR1 and CDR2 (germline): SQVTM, ANQGSEA. The CDR3 is 12 residues long. V was trimmed by 4 bases and J by 8 bases, leaving 14 bases between them.

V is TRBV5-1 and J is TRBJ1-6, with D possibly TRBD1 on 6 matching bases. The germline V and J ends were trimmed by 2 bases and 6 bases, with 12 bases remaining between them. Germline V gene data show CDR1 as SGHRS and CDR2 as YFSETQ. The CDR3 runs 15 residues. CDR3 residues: CASSLNRESNSPLHF. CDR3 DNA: TGCGCCAGCAGCTTAAACAGGGAAAGTAATTCACCCCTCCACTTT.

The CDR3 reads CASSRGRGQMTTNEKLFF. CDR3 nucleotides: TGTGCCAGCAGCCGAGGGAGGGGACAGATGACAACTAATGAAAAACTGTTTTTT. The chain links TRBV11-2 to TRBJ1-4, with 7 bases lining up with TRBD1. V gave up 5 bases and J gave up 0 bases; unmatched junction bases: 12. The CDR3 runs 18 residues. Germline V gene sequence: CDR1 SGHAT, CDR2 FQNNGV.

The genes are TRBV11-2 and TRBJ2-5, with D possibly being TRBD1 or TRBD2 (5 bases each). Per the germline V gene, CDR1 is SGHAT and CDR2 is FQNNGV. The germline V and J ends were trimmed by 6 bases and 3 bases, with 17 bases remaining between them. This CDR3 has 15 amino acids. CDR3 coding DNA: TGTGCCAGCAGAAAGATTACGGGGACCAAAGAGACCCAGTACTTC. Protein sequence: CASRKITGTKETQYF.

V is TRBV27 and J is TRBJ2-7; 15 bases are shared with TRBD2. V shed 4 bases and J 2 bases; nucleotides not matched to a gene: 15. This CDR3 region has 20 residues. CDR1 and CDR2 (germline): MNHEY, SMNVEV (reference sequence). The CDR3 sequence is CASSSRAPGTSGRLTYEQYF. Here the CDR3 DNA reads TGTGCCAGCAGTTCGCGCGCCCCCGGGACTAGCGGGAGGTTAACCTACGAGCAGTACTTC.

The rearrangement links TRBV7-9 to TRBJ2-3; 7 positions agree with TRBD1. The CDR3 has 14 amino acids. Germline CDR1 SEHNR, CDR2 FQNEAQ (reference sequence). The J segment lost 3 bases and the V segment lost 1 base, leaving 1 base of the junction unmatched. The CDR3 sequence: CASSLGQGTDTQYF. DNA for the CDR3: TGTGCCAGCAGCTTAGGACAGGGTACAGATACGCAGTATTTT.

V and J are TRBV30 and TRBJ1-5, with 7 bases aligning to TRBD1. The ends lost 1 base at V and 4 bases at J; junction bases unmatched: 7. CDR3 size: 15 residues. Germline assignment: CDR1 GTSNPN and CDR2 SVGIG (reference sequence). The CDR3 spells CAWSALGQKNQPQHF. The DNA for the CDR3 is TGTGCCTGGAGTGCCTTGGGACAGAAAAATCAGCCCCAGCATTTT.

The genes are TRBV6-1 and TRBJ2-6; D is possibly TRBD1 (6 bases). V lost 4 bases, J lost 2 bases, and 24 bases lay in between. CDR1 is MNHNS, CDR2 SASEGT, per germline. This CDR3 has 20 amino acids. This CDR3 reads CASSALTMTGTGAGANVLTF. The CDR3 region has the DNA TGTGCCAGCAGTGCACTGACCATGACAGGTACAGGCGCTGGGGCCAACGTCCTGACTTTC.

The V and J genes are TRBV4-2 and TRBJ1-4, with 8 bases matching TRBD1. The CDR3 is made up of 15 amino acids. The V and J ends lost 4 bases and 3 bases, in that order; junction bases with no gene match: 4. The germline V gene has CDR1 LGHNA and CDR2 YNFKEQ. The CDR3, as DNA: TGTGCCAGCAGCCCCATGACAGGGGCTAATGAAAAACTGTTTTTT. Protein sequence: CASSPMTGANEKLFF.